This entry lists 19 T cell receptor beta chains sequenced from one sample in a study of OX40 agonist ivuxolimab in advanced cancers. Using immunoSEQ multiplex PCR, the repertoire was profiled, and TCRdb retains in-frame clones only, with some absent. The sample holds some 60,000 clones, about 90% seen once. The sequenced sample was CD4+ or CD8+ T cells sorted from blood, obtained in a trial of the OX40 agonist ivuxolimab. These receptors were obtained from an adult with an advanced solid tumor such as melanoma, head and neck, liver or kidney cancer.

V is TRBV10-3 and J is TRBJ1-3; no reliable D call. CDR1 ENHRY and CDR2 SYGVKD come from the germline V gene. The CDR3 runs to 14 residues. V was clipped by 2 bases and J by 3 bases, with 8 bases between them. CDR3 nucleotide sequence: TGTGCCATCAGTGAGCCGGTACGTGGAAACACCATATATTTT. Protein product: CAISEPVRGNTIYF.

This rearrangement joins TRBV4-2 to TRBJ1-1; D gene unclear. Germline lookup yields CDR1 LGHNA and CDR2 YNFKEQ. The CDR3 is 13 residues long. Trimming removed 4 bases at V and 0 bases at J, with 6 bases between. This CDR3 reads CASSLTVNTEAFF. DNA of the CDR3: TGTGCCAGCAGCCTGACGGTGAACACTGAAGCTTTCTTT.

The rearrangement links TRBV18 to TRBJ2-5, with 9 nucleotides matching TRBD1. The CDR3 runs 14 residues. Trimming cost V 2 bases and J 7 bases; bases outside gene matches: 5. In germline, CDR1 is KGHSH, CDR2 LQKENI. CDR3 region: CASSPGQGIGTQYF. The CDR3 DNA sequence: TGTGCCAGCTCACCAGGACAGGGGATCGGGACCCAGTACTTC.

This chain links TRBV18 with TRBJ2-2, with 9 positions matching TRBD1. The CDR3 contains 17 residues. Losses at the gene ends were 4 bases for V and 5 bases for J; bases not matched to a gene: 11. The germline V gene encodes CDR1 KGHSH and CDR2 LQKENI. CDR3 sequence (DNA): TGTGCCAGCTCACTTGGGCTGGGACAGGGTGAAACCGGGGAGCTGTTTTTT. It encodes CASSLGLGQGETGELFF.

The chain carries TRBV7-9 and TRBJ2-1; the D call may be TRBD1 or TRBD2 (5 bases each). This CDR3 is 15 amino acids long. Trimming took off 2 bases at V and 2 bases at J, with 10 bases between the two ends. CDR1 is SEHNR, CDR2 FQNEAQ, per germline (reference sequence). DNA of the CDR3: TGTGCCAGCAGCTTAAACCGGGACGCCTACAATGAGCAGTTCTTC. As protein: CASSLNRDAYNEQFF.

This clone was counted only a few times. The chain links TRBV5-6 to TRBJ2-4, with D perhaps given as TRBD1 or TRBD2 (6 bases each). The V end lost 4 bases, the J end lost 8 bases, and 19 bases lay between the germline ends. The CDR3 totals 15 residues. Germline CDR1 and CDR2: SGHDT and YYEEEE. The CDR3 region has the DNA TGTGCCAGCAGCCCTGAAAGGGGGGCGCGTGACATTCAGTACTTC. It yields the protein CASSPERGARDIQYF.

V and J are TRBV7-2 and TRBJ2-3; the D gene is possibly TRBD2 (6 bases). CDR3 size: 16 residues. Germline-derived CDR1 and CDR2 are SGHTA and FQGNSA. The V and J ends lost 6 bases and 7 bases respectively, with 23 bases between them. For the CDR3, the DNA is TGTGCCAGCAGGCCCAGGGACTCCCCGACCTTTAATACGCAGTATTTT. Translation: CASRPRDSPTFNTQYF.

The chain employs TRBV5-1 and TRBJ2-2; tentatively, D is TRBD1 (6 bases). The V gene's germline CDR1 is SGHRS and CDR2 YFSETQ. Trimming stripped 2 bases from V and 2 bases from J, with 13 bases between. CDR3 length: 16 residues. The CDR3 reads CASSLSGTLNTGELFF. DNA of the CDR3: TGCGCCAGCAGCTTATCTGGGACACTTAACACCGGGGAGCTGTTTTTT. The variable domain in full, completed from reference TRBV5-1 and TRBJ2-2, reads KAGVTQTPRYLIKTRGQQVTLSCSPISGHRSVSWYQQTPGQGLQFLFEYFSETQRNKGNFPGRFSGRQFSNSRSEMNVSTLELGDSALYLCASSLSGTLNTGELFFGEGSRLTVL.

The chain has TRBV6-1 and TRBJ2-7, with D unclear. Trimming left V 0 bases short and J 6 bases short, with 6 bases between. This CDR3 is built from 12 residues. The germline gives CDR1 MNHNS, CDR2 SASEGT. CDR3 in DNA: TGTGCCAGCAGTGAAGCCGGTTTCGAGCAGTACTTC. Protein: CASSEAGFEQYF.

The rearrangement joins TRBV4-1 to TRBJ2-6, with D possibly being TRBD1 or TRBD2 (5 bases each). Per the germline V gene, CDR1 is MGHRA and CDR2 is YSYEKL. V lost 1 base to trimming and J lost 6 bases, with 16 bases between them. The CDR3 totals 17 residues. DNA of the CDR3: TGCGCCAGCAGCCAAGTTACCGGGACCCGTGAGGCCAACGTCCTGACTTTC. Amino acids: CASSQVTGTREANVLTF.

V usage is TRBV27 and J usage is TRBJ1-1; D not resolved. CDR1 and CDR2 from the germline V gene are MNHEY and SMNVEV (reference sequence). Trimming removed 2 bases at V and 1 base at J, with 8 bases between. The CDR3 length is 14 residues. CDR3 region: CASSLGRGNTEAFF. CDR3 bases: TGTGCCAGCAGTTTAGGGCGAGGGAACACTGAAGCTTTCTTT.

Here the CDR3 reads CASSREPGQGFDEQFF. The CDR3 region has the DNA TGTGCCAGCAGCCGAGAACCGGGACAGGGGTTCGATGAGCAGTTCTTC. The chain combines TRBV7-3 with TRBJ2-1; 10 bases fit TRBD1. Germline V CDR1 and CDR2: SGHTA, FQGTGA. The length of the CDR3 is 16 residues. With 5 bases clipped from V and 8 bases from J, the junction kept 12 bases outside the gene matches.

Here the CDR3 reads CASSQTGISYEQYF. The CDR3 nucleotides are TGTGCCAGCAGTCAGACAGGGATCTCCTACGAGCAGTACTTC. The chain is built from TRBV6-5 and TRBJ2-7; 7 nucleotides agree with TRBD1. The junction had 4 bases not matched to a gene; V was cut back by 5 bases and J by 0 bases. This CDR3 is built from 14 residues. Germline V gene sequence: CDR1 MNHEY, CDR2 SVGAGI.

V is TRBV7-9 and J is TRBJ2-6; D is ambiguous. The CDR3 consists of 14 residues. The ends were cut back, 1 base at V and 3 bases at J, with 4 bases in the middle. The germline gives CDR1 SEHNR, CDR2 FQNEAQ (reference sequence). The CDR3 region is CASSLEGGANVLTF. CDR3 DNA: TGTGCCAGCAGCTTAGAAGGTGGGGCCAACGTCCTGACTTTC. Filled out from reference TRBV7-9 and TRBJ2-6, the complete variable domain reads DTGVSQNPRHKITKRGQNVTFRCDPISEHNRLYWYRQTLGQGPEFLTYFQNEAQLEKSRLLSDRFSAERPKGSFSTLEIQRTEQGDSAMYLCASSLEGGANVLTFGAGSRLTVL.

This clone was seen a few times. The V and J genes are TRBV10-1 and TRBJ2-5; D not resolved. Germline values: CDR1 WNHNN, CDR2 SYGVQD (reference sequence). The CDR3 is made up of 13 amino acids. V was trimmed by 1 base and J by 4 bases, leaving 7 bases between them. The CDR3 DNA reads TGCGCCAGCAGTGAGTATCACGGAGAGACCCAGTACTTC. It is translated as CASSEYHGETQYF.

The chain joins TRBV7-2 to TRBJ2-7, with no clear D. The germline V and J ends were trimmed by 5 bases and 5 bases, with 13 bases remaining between them. The CDR3 totals 13 residues. Germline assignment: CDR1 SGHTA and CDR2 FQGNSA. This CDR3 reads CASSPRRGDEQYF. The CDR3 DNA sequence: TGTGCCAGCAGCCCCCGGAGAGGCGACGAGCAGTACTTC.

The V gene is TRBV18, the J gene TRBJ2-2, with 7 nucleotides matching TRBD1. The CDR3 totals 15 residues. The germline V gene has CDR1 KGHSH and CDR2 LQKENI. V lost 5 bases to trimming and J lost 2 bases; unmatched junction nucleotides: 5. CDR3 coding DNA: TGTGCCAGCTCAATGAGACAGGGAAACACCGGGGAGCTGTTTTTT. It codes for CASSMRQGNTGELFF.

The rearrangement links TRBV14 to TRBJ2-7; D gene unclear. CDR3 length: 12 residues. The V gene's germline CDR1 is SGHDN and CDR2 FVKESK. Trimming removed 4 bases at V and 3 bases at J, with 7 bases between. For the CDR3, the DNA is TGTGCCAGCAGCCCCTCGCTCTACGAGCAGTACTTC. Its translation is CASSPSLYEQYF.

There are a few counts of this clone. The rearrangement joins TRBV5-1 to TRBJ2-1; maybe TRBD2 (6 bases). The V gene lost 1 base and the J gene lost 4 bases, with 12 bases spanning the gap. This CDR3 has 15 amino acids. Germline assignment: CDR1 SGHRS and CDR2 YFSETQ. The CDR3 loop reads CASSLFSGEYNEQFF. The CDR3 coding sequence is TGCGCCAGCAGCTTGTTTTCGGGGGAGTACAATGAGCAGTTCTTC.